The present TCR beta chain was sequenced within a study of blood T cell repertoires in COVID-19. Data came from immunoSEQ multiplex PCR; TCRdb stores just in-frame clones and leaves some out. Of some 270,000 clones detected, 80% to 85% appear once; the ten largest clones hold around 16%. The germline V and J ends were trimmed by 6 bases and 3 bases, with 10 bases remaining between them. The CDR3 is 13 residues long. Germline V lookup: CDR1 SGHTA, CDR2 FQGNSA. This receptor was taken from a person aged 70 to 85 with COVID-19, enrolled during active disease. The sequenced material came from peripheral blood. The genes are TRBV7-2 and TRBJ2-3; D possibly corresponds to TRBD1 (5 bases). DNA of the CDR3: TGTGCCAGCAGAAGGGGTGGAACAGATACGCAGTATTTT. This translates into CASRRGGTDTQYF.